The rows below give T cell receptor beta chains drawn from one sample of a study of T-cell reconstitution after alpha-beta-depleted transplantation in children. MiXCR was run by TCRdb on the PCR reads, yielding one entry per CDR3 protein. The sample lists hundreds of thousands of distinct CDR3 sequences; more than 10% were seen once. The input for sequencing was PBMCs from the stem cell graft donor, taken from the stem cell graft. All receptors derive from a human donor who donated a stem cell graft to a child with acute lymphoblastic leukemia. Each CDR3 is given with its conserved first and last residue. A D gene is named only where the DNA matches it firmly. Clone size, where shown, is once, few, many, or a class for clones that have expanded.

clone_size d_call j_call v_call cdr3_aa cdr3_nt
- TRBD1 TRBJ1-2 TRBV6-5 CASTFGQGPNGYTF TGTGCCAGCACTTTTGGACAGGGGCCTAATGGCTACACCTTC
many - TRBJ2-3 TRBV29-1 CSVLTDTQYF TGCAGCGTCCTCACAGATACGCAGTATTTT
many - TRBJ1-5 TRBV6-2/TRBV6-3 CASSYPRVSNQPQHF TGTGCCAGCAGTTACCCCAGGGTTAGCAATCAGCCCCAGCATTTT
many - TRBJ2-1 TRBV5-1 CASSFKRGVAGAYNEQFF TGCGCCAGCAGCTTTAAGAGGGGGGTAGCGGGCGCCTACAATGAGCAGTTCTTC
many - TRBJ1-1 TRBV7-8 CASSLKRGLEGAEAFF TGTGCCAGCAGCTTAAAACGGGGGCTGGAGGGCGCTGAAGCTTTCTTT
many - TRBJ1-1 TRBV7-9 CASSALEFGEAFF TGTGCCAGCAGCGCCCTGGAGTTCGGTGAAGCTTTCTTT
many - TRBJ1-1 TRBV27 CASSSVDGTEAFF TGTGCCAGCAGTTCGGTGGACGGCACTGAAGCTTTCTTT
many TRBD1 TRBJ1-1 TRBV9 CASSDYRGPGTEAFF TGTGCCAGCAGCGACTACAGGGGGCCCGGCACTGAAGCTTTCTTT
many TRBD2 TRBJ2-3 TRBV6-4 CASSDSSGRSTDTQYF TGTGCCAGCAGTGATTCTAGCGGGAGAAGCACAGATACGCAGTATTTT
many - TRBJ1-1 TRBV5-1 CASSLQLGRLNTEAFF TGCGCCAGCAGCTTGCAATTAGGACGGCTGAACACTGAAGCTTTCTTT
few TRBD1 TRBJ2-5 TRBV6-1 CASSELQGAETQYF TGTGCCAGCAGTGAACTACAGGGGGCAGAGACCCAGTACTTC
many TRBD2 TRBJ2-2 TRBV5-1 CASSPGLARTGELFF TGCGCCAGCAGCCCGGGACTAGCCCGCACCGGGGAGCTGTTTTTT
- TRBD2 TRBJ2-5 TRBV28 CATSWEGQETQYF TGTGCCACCTCATGGGAGGGGCAAGAGACCCAGTACTTC
many TRBD2 TRBJ2-1 TRBV11-2 CASSARTSGGAHEQFF TGTGCCAGCAGCGCCCGGACTAGCGGGGGGGCGCATGAGCAGTTCTTC
many TRBD1 TRBJ2-3 TRBV2 CASSRDRGFPDTQYF TGTGCCAGCAGCAGAGACAGGGGGTTCCCAGATACGCAGTATTTT
many - TRBJ1-2 TRBV7-9 CASSPGQNNYGYTF TGTGCCAGCAGCCCCGGACAGAACAACTATGGCTACACCTTC
many - TRBJ1-2 TRBV7-2 CASSLETNYGYTF TGTGCCAGCAGCTTAGAGACTAACTATGGCTACACCTTC
many TRBD1 TRBJ2-7 TRBV20-1 CSARGQGTYEQYF TGCAGTGCTAGGGGACAGGGAACCTACGAGCAGTACTTC
many - TRBJ2-1 TRBV5-5 CASSFGRNEQFF TGTGCCAGCAGCTTCGGTCGCAATGAGCAGTTCTTC
many - TRBJ2-7 TRBV29-1 CSVEDLTYEQYF TGCAGCGTTGAAGACTTAACATACGAGCAGTACTTC
few TRBD1 TRBJ2-4 TRBV18 CASSPLSAGTGKNIQYF TGTGCCAGCTCACCCTTGTCGGCCGGGACAGGGAAAAACATTCAGTACTTC
- TRBD2 TRBJ2-1 TRBV11-2 CASSFVAGYSYNEQFF TGTGCCAGCAGCTTCGTAGCGGGTTACTCCTACAATGAGCAGTTCTTC
many - TRBJ2-2 TRBV11-3 CASSPLGAGTGELFF TGTGCCAGCAGCCCCTTGGGGGCGGGCACCGGGGAGCTGTTTTTT
- - TRBJ2-1 TRBV27 CASSFENYNEQFF TGTGCCAGCAGTTTTGAGAACTACAATGAGCAGTTCTTC
many TRBD2 TRBJ2-7 TRBV20-1 CSATALREFYEQYF TGCAGTGCTACCGCCCTGCGGGAGTTCTACGAGCAGTACTTC
many TRBD1 TRBJ1-2 TRBV12-3/TRBV12-4 CASSFMARGGYGYTF TGTGCCAGCAGTTTTATGGCCAGGGGGGGCTATGGCTACACCTTC
many - TRBJ2-7 TRBV27 CASSFLGSGEQYF TGTGCCAGCAGTTTCCTAGGCAGTGGCGAGCAGTACTTC
many - TRBJ1-1 TRBV7-9 CASSPGGFVEAFF TGTGCCAGCAGCCCTGGGGGGTTTGTTGAAGCTTTCTTT
many - TRBJ2-3 TRBV5-1 CASSPGTPNTQYF TGCGCCAGCAGCCCCGGGACACCTAATACGCAGTATTTT
many TRBD2 TRBJ2-5 TRBV3-1 CASSQEGWREDQETQYF TGTGCCAGCAGCCAAGAAGGTTGGCGGGAGGACCAAGAGACCCAGTACTTC
many - TRBJ2-3 TRBV20-1 CSASRLASIRGDTQYF TGCAGTGCTAGTCGGCTAGCGAGCATACGGGGAGATACGCAGTATTTT
many TRBD1 TRBJ1-1 TRBV2 CASSEIRGANTEAFF TGTGCCAGCAGTGAAATCAGGGGGGCGAACACTGAAGCTTTCTTT
- - TRBJ2-7 TRBV4-2 CASSQRLLYEQYF TGTGCCAGCAGCCAAAGGCTCCTCTACGAGCAGTACTTC
many TRBD1 TRBJ2-1 TRBV18 CASSPPLQGVYNEQFF TGTGCCAGCTCACCACCGTTACAGGGGGTTTACAATGAGCAGTTCTTC
- - TRBJ2-4 TRBV6-2/TRBV6-3 CASSTGAIAKNSQYF TGTGCCAGCAGTACCGGCGCGATAGCCAAAAACAGTCAGTACTTC
many - TRBJ1-4 TRBV5-1 CASSLGRTNEKLFF TGCGCCAGCAGCTTGGGGCGAACTAATGAAAAACTGTTTTTT
few TRBD2 TRBJ2-1 TRBV10-3 CATKGLAEYNEQFF TGTGCCACCAAGGGACTAGCGGAATACAATGAGCAGTTCTTC
many - TRBJ2-7 TRBV28 CASSLRRAGEQYF TGTGCCAGCAGTCTTCGGCGAGCGGGCGAGCAGTACTTC
few - TRBJ2-1 TRBV5-1 CASSSEGDNEQFF TGCGCCAGCAGCTCGGAAGGGGACAATGAGCAGTTCTTC
- TRBD1 TRBJ2-5 TRBV24-1 CATRGTGGETQYF TGTGCCACCAGGGGGACAGGGGGGGAGACCCAGTACTTC
many - TRBJ2-6 TRBV6-1 CASRAGHAGANVLTF TGTGCCAGCAGAGCAGGACATGCTGGGGCCAACGTCCTGACTTTC
- TRBD2 TRBJ2-7 TRBV20-1 CSAIRTRSYEQYF TGCAGTGCTATCAGGACTAGATCGTACGAGCAGTACTTC